Presented here are 21 T cell receptor beta chains from one specimen sequenced in a study of T cell repertoires in cytomegalovirus infection (dated 2019 in TCRdb). The instrument was an Illumina HiSeq 1500. TCRdb's own reprocessing of the public reads used fastp at Q25 and MiXCR and kept productive beta chains. Each entry is one CDR3 protein sequence, shown with its most common DNA and genes. In this sample the table shows about 130,000 distinct CDR3 sequences, roughly a quarter of which occur a single time. The ten largest clonotypes hold 34% of the sample. Antigen specificity for these receptors is unknown. Sequences were obtained from PBMCs, sequenced either directly or after in vitro stimulation (not recorded which). These receptors all come from a human donor in good health (CMV status not recorded). Some clones in this sample may be carry-over from other donors' samples.

This clonotype was counted between two and nine times. The V call is TRBV5-4, the J call TRBJ2-1; no clear D gene. Germline V gene data show CDR1 as SGHNT and CDR2 as YYREEE (reference sequence). CDR3 length: 11 amino acids. V lost 4 bases to trimming and J lost 9 bases, with 8 bases between them. The CDR3 region has the DNA TGTGCCAGCAGCCGGATAGGTGAGCAGTTCTTC. This translates into CASSRIGEQFF.

This clonotype was found once. The chain employs TRBV6-6 and TRBJ2-1; 11 bases map to TRBD2. The CDR3 covers 17 residues. J gave up 5 bases and V 2 bases, and 8 bases lay outside the gene matches. Germline V gene sequence: CDR1 MNHNY, CDR2 SVGAGI (reference sequence). CDR3 DNA: TGTGCCAGCAGTTACACGATGCGACTAGCGGGGAACAATGAGCAGTTCTTC. Translation: CASSYTMRLAGNNEQFF.

The chain couples TRBV24-1 to TRBJ2-1; D is undetermined. Trimming took off 2 bases at V and 0 bases at J, with 19 bases between the two ends. This CDR3 has 19 residues. Germline-derived CDR1 and CDR2 are KGHDR and SFDVKD. For the CDR3, the DNA is TGTGCCACCAGTGATTCGACCCTCGCCAAGGCTGGCTCCTACAATGAGCAGTTCTTC. Translated: CATSDSTLAKAGSYNEQFF.

This clonotype was recorded many times. The rearrangement joins TRBV7-2 to TRBJ1-5, with 8 bases lining up with TRBD1. The CDR3 runs to 16 residues. V lost 5 bases, J lost 2 bases, and 8 bases stayed unmatched. Germline V gene sequence: CDR1 SGHTA, CDR2 FQGNSA. This CDR3 is CASSPRTGQGNQPQHF. The CDR3, as DNA: TGTGCCAGCAGCCCCCGGACAGGGCAGGGCAATCAGCCCCAGCATTTT.

There are a few counts of this clonotype. This chain uses TRBV7-9 with TRBJ2-2; no clear D. Germline V gene sequence: CDR1 SEHNR, CDR2 FQNEAQ (reference sequence). This CDR3 region has 13 residues. Between the trimmed V and J ends, which lost 5 bases and 5 bases, there was a span of 9 bases. In DNA form, the CDR3 reads TGTGCCAGCAGCCCTCTGCCAACCGGGGAGCTGTTTTTT. Translated, it gives CASSPLPTGELFF.

This chain connects TRBV30 to TRBJ1-1, with D possibly TRBD1 on 5 matching bases. V gave up 4 bases and J gave up 2 bases, with 23 bases separating them. The CDR3 loop spans 17 amino acids. Germline loops: CDR1 GTSNPN, CDR2 SVGIG (reference sequence). In DNA, the CDR3 is TGTGCCTGGATCCTCGGTTCGGGGCTCGGCCCCAACACTGAAGCTTTCTTT. It specifies CAWILGSGLGPNTEAFF.

At least ten counts were recorded for this clonotype. This chain links TRBV7-2 with TRBJ2-5; the match to TRBD2 covers 8 bases. There are 16 residues in the CDR3. Germline V gives CDR1 SGHTA, CDR2 FQGNSA. V lost 5 bases and J lost 4; bases outside the gene matches: 12. Here the CDR3 reads CASSPDASGSSETQYF. DNA of the CDR3: TGTGCCAGCAGCCCGGACGCCAGCGGGAGTTCAGAGACCCAGTACTTC.

This clonotype was seen repeatedly, ten times or more. The chain links TRBV11-2 to TRBJ2-3, with 9 bases matching TRBD1. V shed 5 bases, J shed 2 bases, and the junction held 8 bases outside the gene matches. The germline V gene encodes CDR1 SGHAT and CDR2 FQNNGV. There are 16 residues in the CDR3. The CDR3 spells CASSPQGQGNTDTQYF. Written as DNA, the CDR3 is TGTGCCAGCAGCCCCCAGGGACAGGGCAACACAGATACGCAGTATTTT.

This sequence joins TRBV7-2 and TRBJ1-1; a weak D match, TRBD1 (5 bases). The CDR3 is 13 amino acids. The V gene's germline CDR1 is SGHTA and CDR2 FQGNSA. Trimming removed 6 bases at V and 4 bases at J, with 12 bases between. CDR3 loop: CASRPAGRTEAFF. The CDR3 DNA sequence: TGTGCCAGCAGACCGGCAGGGCGCACTGAAGCTTTCTTT.

This clonotype was detected a few times. The chain carries TRBV7-2 and TRBJ1-6, with 9 bases fitting TRBD1. The junction had 12 bases not matched to a gene; V was cut back by 6 bases and J by 9 bases. The CDR3 extends over 16 amino acids. Germline V gene lookup returns CDR1 SGHTA and CDR2 FQGNSA. This CDR3 is CASSSFPGQGSSPLHF. The CDR3 DNA follows: TGTGCCAGCAGTTCTTTCCCGGGACAGGGTAGTTCACCCCTCCACTTT.

This chain uses TRBV6-1 with TRBJ2-1; D ambiguous. CDR1 is MNHNS and CDR2 is SASEGT in the germline V gene. The V end was cut by 1 base, the J end by 0 bases, with 7 bases between. This CDR3 has 15 amino acids. The DNA of the CDR3 is TGTGCCAGCAGTGAAGACCCCATCTCCTACAATGAGCAGTTCTTC. Residues: CASSEDPISYNEQFF.

This clonotype was counted many times. The chain couples TRBV7-2 to TRBJ2-7; tentative D call: TRBD2 (5 bases). V lost 4 bases and J 2 bases, leaving 9 bases between the germline ends. In germline, CDR1 is SGHTA, CDR2 FQGNSA. The CDR3 consists of 13 residues. In DNA, the CDR3 is TGTGCCAGCAGCTCGGACGGGGCCTACGAGCAGTACGTC. Residues: CASSSDGAYEQYV.

The J gene is TRBJ1-5, the V gene TRBV24-1, with a tentative D call TRBD1 (6 bases). This CDR3 is 15 amino acids long. Looked up from germline, CDR1 is KGHDR and CDR2 is SFDVKD. V lost 6 bases and J lost 0, with 11 bases in between. In DNA form, the CDR3 reads TGTGCCACCAGTACAGGGATACCTAGCAATCAGCCCCAGCATTTT. Translating gives CATSTGIPSNQPQHF.

J is TRBJ2-1 and V is TRBV7-9; TRBD2 matches at 12 bases. Trimming took 5 bases from V and 9 from J; bases not matched to a gene: 11. This CDR3 spans 16 amino acids. The germline gives CDR1 SEHNR, CDR2 FQNEAQ (reference sequence). CDR3 sequence: CASSPKGLAGGFEQFF. CDR3 nucleotides: TGTGCCAGCAGCCCTAAGGGGCTAGCGGGAGGGTTTGAGCAGTTCTTC.

This clonotype has at least ten counts. The chain links TRBV4-3 to TRBJ2-5; 7 bases match TRBD2. CDR1 and CDR2 from the germline V gene are LGHNA and YSLEER. Losses at the gene ends were 1 base for V and 5 bases for J; bases not matched to a gene: 13. The CDR3 sequence is 17 residues long. CDR3 DNA: TGCGCCAGCAGCCAAGGGGGTGGAGCGGGGACGCGGGAGACCCAGTACTTC. The encoded protein is CASSQGGGAGTRETQYF.

The chain employs TRBV20-1 and TRBJ2-2; 7 positions match TRBD1. Per germline, CDR1 DFQATT and CDR2 SNEGSKA (reference sequence). With V trimmed by 2 bases and J by 1 base, 1 base remained unmatched. The CDR3 is 14 residues long. CDR3 amino acids: CSARRGRNTGELFF. CDR3 bases: TGCAGTGCTAGAAGGGGGCGGAACACCGGGGAGCTGTTTTTT.

This clonotype was recorded a few times. This chain links TRBV28 with TRBJ2-7, with unresolved D. Trimming removed 2 bases at V and 3 bases at J, with 8 bases between. Germline V gives CDR1 MDHEN, CDR2 SYDVKM. The CDR3 has 13 amino acids. The CDR3 here is CASSLTIDYEQYF. The CDR3 DNA is TGTGCCAGCAGTTTAACAATAGACTACGAGCAGTACTTC.

This clonotype showed up many times. This chain connects TRBV11-3 to TRBJ2-5; the D gene could be TRBD1 or TRBD2 (5 bases each). Trimming took 5 bases from V and 8 from J, leaving 21 bases between them. Germline loops: CDR1 SGHNT, CDR2 YENEEA. This CDR3 spans 15 amino acids. CDR3 coding DNA: TGTGCCAGCAGCCCCTCAACGGGGCCCAGAGCAACCCAGTACTTC. Translating gives CASSPSTGPRATQYF.

The chain links TRBV7-9 to TRBJ1-1; 12 positions match TRBD1. Germline CDR1 reads SEHNR; CDR2 reads FQNEAQ (reference sequence). Germline trimming cut 5 bases from V and 1 base from J; bases unmatched to any gene: 2. The CDR3 is 15 amino acids. The CDR3 is CASSAGQGANTEAFF. CDR3 DNA sequence: TGTGCCAGCAGCGCGGGACAGGGGGCGAACACTGAAGCTTTCTTT.

This chain joins TRBV2 and TRBJ2-7; 14 bases match TRBD2. V was clipped by 6 bases and J by 7 bases; unmatched bases: 5. Looked up from germline, CDR1 is SNHLY and CDR2 is FYNNEI. The CDR3 is 14 amino acids. This CDR3 reads CASRGLAGVLEQYF. CDR3 in DNA: TGTGCCAGCAGGGGACTAGCGGGAGTCCTGGAGCAGTACTTC.

A remark on this clonotype: It is likely a read error, because the conserved phenylalanine at the end of the CDR3 is missing. The V and J genes are TRBV6-5 and TRBJ2-3; 8 bases align to TRBD2. The CDR3 covers 15 residues. V lost 5 bases, J lost 0 bases, and 4 bases stayed unmatched. Germline V gene data show CDR1 as MNHEY and CDR2 as SVGAGI. The CDR3: CASSIAGKSTDTQYY. The DNA for the CDR3 is TGTGCCAGCAGTATAGCGGGAAAAAGCACAGATACGCAGTATTAT.